Listed below are T cell receptor beta chains from one sample, sequenced in a study of T cell responses to AZD1222 COVID-19 vaccine. Measured with immunoSEQ multiplex PCR; TCRdb has only the in-frame clones, and not every one. The table shows about 56,000 clones, with roughly three quarters occurring only once. This sample comprised peripheral blood, obtained 28 days after the second AZD1222 dose. The receptors come from an adult who received the AZD1222 COVID-19 vaccine. Each CDR3 is given with its conserved first and last residue. Fields, in order: clone size, D gene, V gene, J gene, CDR3 DNA, CDR3 protein. The D gene is left open where the match is weak. Expanded clones are given a class, and other clones once, few, many or no size at all.

>few|TRBD1|TRBV11-1|TRBJ1-1
TGTGCCAGCAGCGGGCTAAGGGGGCGTTTCACTGAAGCTTTCTTT
CASSGLRGRFTEAFF
>few|-|TRBV5-6|TRBJ2-3
TGTGCCAGCAGCTTACGCACAGATACGCAGTATTTT
CASSLRTDTQYF
>-|-|TRBV5-6|TRBJ2-2
TGTGCCAGCAGCTTGGGGGCGGGAATTCCCACCGGGGAGCTGTTTTTT
CASSLGAGIPTGELFF
>-|-|TRBV27|TRBJ1-2
TGTGCCAGCAGTCCAACACGAAAAGTGGGGTACACCTTC
CASSPTRKVGYTF
>medium-sized|-|TRBV28|TRBJ1-5
TGTGCCAGCAGTTCCAGGGCGATCGCTTATAGCAATCAGCCCCAGCATTTT
CASSSRAIAYSNQPQHF
>-|TRBD2|TRBV28|TRBJ2-5
TGTGCCAGCAGTTTCCCCCTAGGAGCGGGGGACGTCCAAGAGACCCAGTACTTC
CASSFPLGAGDVQETQYF
>-|-|TRBV18|TRBJ2-5
TGTGCCAGCTCACCACGTCCCCTAACCCAAGAGACCCAGTACTTC
CASSPRPLTQETQYF
>-|TRBD1|TRBV6-5|TRBJ1-2
TGTGCCAGCAGCCGGGACAGGGATAACTATGGCTACACCTTC
CASSRDRDNYGYTF
>-|TRBD1|TRBV5-1|TRBJ1-1
TGCGCCAGCACCGCCACCGCCGGGACAGGGAACACTGAAGCTTTCTTT
CASTATAGTGNTEAFF
>once|-|TRBV5-4|TRBJ2-7
TGTGCCAGCAGCTTGAGGCAGGGCTCGTACGAGCAGTACTTC
CASSLRQGSYEQYF
>-|TRBD1|TRBV29-1|TRBJ1-5
TGCAGCGTTGTACAGGGGAGGGGTCAGCCCCAGCATTTT
CSVVQGRGQPQHF
>-|TRBD1|TRBV10-3|TRBJ1-2
TGTGCCATCAGTGAATGGGGACAGGGTGGTTATGGCTACACCTTC
CAISEWGQGGYGYTF
>few|-|TRBV6-5|TRBJ1-2
TGTGCCAGCAGTCTGATGACCGGCCGAACATATGGCTACACCTTC
CASSLMTGRTYGYTF
>-|TRBD2|TRBV10-1|TRBJ2-2
TGCGCCAGCAGTGAGCGGACTAGCGGGGGGACCGGGGAGCTGTTTTTT
CASSERTSGGTGELFF
>once|TRBD1|TRBV6-5|TRBJ2-3
TGTGCCAGCAGTTACTTAGGGGGCCCTAGCACAGATACGCAGTATTTT
CASSYLGGPSTDTQYF
>-|TRBD2|TRBV5-1|TRBJ2-5
TGCGCCAGCAGCTTGGGTTACCACGGGACTAGACTTCAAGAGACCCAGTACTTC
CASSLGYHGTRLQETQYF
>few|-|TRBV7-2|TRBJ1-5
TGTGCCAGCAGCTTAGGGTTGACTGGTCAGCCCCAGCATTTT
CASSLGLTGQPQHF
>-|-|TRBV19|TRBJ1-2
TGTGCCAGTAGTTCCGTCGGGGGCTATGGCTACACCTTC
CASSSVGGYGYTF
>-|TRBD1|TRBV2|TRBJ2-3
TGTGCCACCACTAAAGGGGGCCTAAGCACAGATACGCAGTATTTT
CATTKGGLSTDTQYF
>-|TRBD1|TRBV6-5|TRBJ1-2
TGTGCCAGCAGCCTTTACAGGGGGAAGGACTATGGCTACACCTTC
CASSLYRGKDYGYTF
>-|-|TRBV12-3/TRBV12-4|TRBJ2-2
TGTGCCAGCAGTTTAACAGGGCCCGGGGAGCTGTTTTTT
CASSLTGPGELFF
>-|-|TRBV29-1|TRBJ1-3
TGCAGCGTTGAAGGGACTTTCTCTGGAAACACCATATATTTT
CSVEGTFSGNTIYF
>-|-|TRBV14|TRBJ2-3
TGTGCCAGCAGCCAAGGCTCGTCGGTTAGCACAGATACGCAGTATTTT
CASSQGSSVSTDTQYF
>-|-|TRBV10-3|TRBJ2-7
TGTGCCATCGGGGAAAGCTACGAGCAGTACTTC
CAIGESYEQYF
>-|TRBD1|TRBV7-9|TRBJ1-4
TGTGCCAGCAGCATTCAGACAGGGAGGGAAAAACTGTTTTTT
CASSIQTGREKLFF
>-|-|TRBV15|TRBJ2-4
TGTGCCACCAGCAGGACCGGGGCCGGAGGGGACATTCAGTACTTC
CATSRTGAGGDIQYF
>-|-|TRBV19|TRBJ1-1
TGTGCCAGTAGTATTCCACGGTTGAACACTGAAGCTTTCTTT
CASSIPRLNTEAFF
>once|-|TRBV4-2|TRBJ1-2
TGTGCCAGCAGCCAAGATGGGAGGGACTATGGCTACACCTTC
CASSQDGRDYGYTF
>few|-|TRBV6-4|TRBJ2-6
TGTGCCAGCAGCCTTTACTCTGGGGCCAACGTCCTGACTTTC
CASSLYSGANVLTF
>-|TRBD1|TRBV6-5|TRBJ2-3
TGTGCCAGCAGGACACAGGGGGCAGATACGCAGTATTTT
CASRTQGADTQYF
>-|-|TRBV5-6|TRBJ1-1
TGTGCCAGCAGCTTGGGGAGATTCACTGAAGCTTTCTTT
CASSLGRFTEAFF
>-|-|TRBV6-5|TRBJ1-2
TGTGCCAGCAGTCTCCGCTCCCCGGACTATGGCTACACCTTC
CASSLRSPDYGYTF